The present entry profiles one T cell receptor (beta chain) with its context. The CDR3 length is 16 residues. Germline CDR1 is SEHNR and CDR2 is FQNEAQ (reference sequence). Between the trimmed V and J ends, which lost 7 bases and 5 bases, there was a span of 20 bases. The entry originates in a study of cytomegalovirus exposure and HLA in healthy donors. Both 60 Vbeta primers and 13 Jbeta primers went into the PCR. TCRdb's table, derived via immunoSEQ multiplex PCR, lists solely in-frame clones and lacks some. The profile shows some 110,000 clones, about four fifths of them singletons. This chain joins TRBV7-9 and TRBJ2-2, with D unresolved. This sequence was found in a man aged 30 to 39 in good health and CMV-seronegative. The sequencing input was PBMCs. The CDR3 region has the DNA TGTGCCAGCACCCCCCCCGACGGAAACGGGACCGGGGAGCTGTTTTTT. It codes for CASTPPDGNGTGELFF.